This T cell receptor beta chain was found in a study of T cell repertoires in cytomegalovirus infection (dated by TCRdb to the late 2010s). In terms of the full investigation: Donor HLA type was relevant to the analysis, because carriage of CMV infection together with the matching HLA type was indicated by public TCR beta signatures. The study at large found these results: Carriers of CMV infection plus the relevant HLA type were discriminated by the cumulative frequency of public TCR beta family members in the study cohort and in an independent roughly 370-donor cohort. The ex vivo response was dominated by HLA-C-restricted CMV-specific TCR beta clonotypes, and the single most frequent clonotype in two of eight donors was supplied by these HLA-C-restricted clonotypes.

This clonotype was recorded many times. Its antigen is not yet known. No clone much larger than this one lies a single base away; base qualities are absent. Reads for this sample came from an Illumina HiSeq 1500. TCRdb reanalyzed the raw reads on its own, using fastp at Q25 for trimming and MiXCR for clone calling, and kept in-frame beta chains. Entries are consolidated by CDR3 protein sequence, retaining the most common genes and DNA. This sample has hundreds of thousands of distinct CDR3 sequences in its table, and roughly a tenth of those were observed once. The ten top clones hold less than 3% of the sample. The CDR3 starts with the cysteine, ends with the phenylalanine, and has 12 residues. The only DNA kept is the CDR3, 36 bases in frame from the first base. V loses 4 bases, J loses 9 bases, and the germline ends lie 10 bases apart. In the germline V gene, CDR1 corresponds to MNHEY and CDR2 to SVGAGI.

The material sequenced was PBMCs. This chain joins TRBV6-5 to TRBJ2-1; the D gene lacks a confident call. The origin of this receptor is a human donor in good health (CMV status not recorded). Some clones in this sample may be carry-over from other donors' samples. The DNA sequence is given as TGTGCCAGCAGTTCGTCTTTAGGTGAGCAGTTCTTC. Its coded protein is CASSSSLGEQFF.